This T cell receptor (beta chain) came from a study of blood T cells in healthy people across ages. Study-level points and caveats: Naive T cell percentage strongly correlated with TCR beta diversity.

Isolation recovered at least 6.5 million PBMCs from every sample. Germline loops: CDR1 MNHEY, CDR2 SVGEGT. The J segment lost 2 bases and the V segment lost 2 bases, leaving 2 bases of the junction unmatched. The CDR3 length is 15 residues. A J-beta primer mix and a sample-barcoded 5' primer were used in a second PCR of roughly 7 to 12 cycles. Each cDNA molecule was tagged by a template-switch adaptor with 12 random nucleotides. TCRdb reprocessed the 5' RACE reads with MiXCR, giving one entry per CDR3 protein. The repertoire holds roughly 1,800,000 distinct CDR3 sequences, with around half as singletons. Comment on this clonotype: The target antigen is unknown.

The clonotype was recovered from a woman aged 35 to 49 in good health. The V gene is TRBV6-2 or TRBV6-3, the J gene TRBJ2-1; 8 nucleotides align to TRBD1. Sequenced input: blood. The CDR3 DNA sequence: TGTGCCAGCAGTTACCGGACAGGGACCTACAATGAGCAGTTCTTC. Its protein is CASSYRTGTYNEQFF.